Following are 7 T cell receptor beta chains from one sample sequenced in a study of blood T cell repertoires in COVID-19. Profiled with immunoSEQ multiplex PCR; TCRdb holds only in-frame clones, not every one. The sample lists about 130,000 clones; around nine tenths were seen once. The sequencing input was peripheral blood. These TCRs come from a woman older than 75 with acute or convalescent COVID-19.

V gene TRBV3-1 (or the pseudogene TRBV3-2) combines with J gene TRBJ2-1; D possibly corresponds to TRBD2 (6 bases). This CDR3 region has 16 residues. V dropped 3 bases and J dropped 4 bases, with 16 bases sitting between them. Germline loops: CDR1 LGHDT, CDR2 YNNKEL (reference sequence). The CDR3: CASSQALGGVYNEQFF. The CDR3 DNA is TGTGCCAGCAGCCAGGCCCTTGGCGGGGTATACAATGAGCAGTTCTTC.

The genes are TRBV20-1 and TRBJ1-2; 8 nucleotides align to TRBD1. Germline loops: CDR1 DFQATT, CDR2 SNEGSKA (reference sequence). The CDR3 contains 11 residues. Germline trimming cut 4 bases from V and 6 bases from J; bases unmatched to any gene: 1. The CDR3 spells CSATGGHGYTF. The DNA of the CDR3 is TGCAGTGCTACAGGGGGCCATGGCTACACCTTC.

The chain joins TRBV2 to TRBJ2-4; 9 bases fit TRBD1. The germline CDR1 and CDR2 sequences are SNHLY and FYNNEI. The CDR3 has 16 residues. Germline trimming cut 7 bases from V and 4 bases from J; bases unmatched to any gene: 11. The CDR3 loop is CASTIRGTGSKNIQYF. In nucleotides, the CDR3 is TGTGCCAGCACCATAAGGGGGACAGGGTCTAAAAACATTCAGTACTTC. Combining the CDR3 with reference TRBV2 and TRBJ2-4 gives the whole variable domain EPEVTQTPSHQVTQMGQEVILRCVPISNHLYFYWYRQILGQKVEFLVSFYNNEISEKSEIFDDQFSVERPDGSNFTLKIRSTKLEDSAMYFCASTIRGTGSKNIQYFGAGTRLSVL.

The V and J genes are TRBV5-4 and TRBJ2-5; maybe TRBD2 (5 bases). Trimming removed 0 bases at V and 5 bases at J, with 11 bases between. Germline CDR1 reads SGHNT; CDR2 reads YYREEE (reference sequence). The CDR3 extends over 14 amino acids. The CDR3 reads CASSLGSSTETQYF. DNA for the CDR3: TGTGCCAGCAGCTTGGGCTCTAGCACGGAGACCCAGTACTTC.

The chain uses TRBV5-1 and TRBJ1-2; D is perhaps TRBD1 (6 bases). In germline, CDR1 is SGHRS, CDR2 YFSETQ. The CDR3 is 14 amino acids. Trimming took 5 bases from V and 7 from J, leaving 18 bases between them. CDR3 in amino acids: CASRSGELVSGYTF. In DNA form, the CDR3 reads TGCGCCAGCAGGTCAGGGGAGTTAGTATCTGGCTACACCTTC. Filled out from reference TRBV5-1 and TRBJ1-2, the complete variable domain reads KAGVTQTPRYLIKTRGQQVTLSCSPISGHRSVSWYQQTPGQGLQFLFEYFSETQRNKGNFPGRFSGRQFSNSRSEMNVSTLELGDSALYLCASRSGELVSGYTFGSGTRLTVV.

The rearrangement joins TRBV27 to TRBJ1-4; D possibly corresponds to TRBD1 (5 bases). Trimming pared 5 bases from V and 8 bases from J, leaving 21 bases between. Germline V gives CDR1 MNHEY, CDR2 SMNVEV (reference sequence). This CDR3 comprises 16 residues. The CDR3 region has the DNA TGTGCCAGCAGTACCGACGGGGCATCGGGGAGGGAAAAACTGTTTTTT. Its translation is CASSTDGASGREKLFF.

This clone was observed once. The chain uses TRBV7-9 and TRBJ1-2, with TRBD1 identical over 8 bases. Germline CDR1 reads SEHNR; CDR2 reads FQNEAQ (reference sequence). J gave up 7 bases and V 5 bases, and 6 bases lay outside the gene matches. The CDR3 totals 13 residues. In DNA form, the CDR3 reads TGTGCCAGCAGCCGAGGACAGGGCCTTGGCTACACCTTC. Its protein product is CASSRGQGLGYTF.